This T cell receptor beta chain stems from a study of blood T cell repertoires in COVID-19. Generated by immunoSEQ multiplex PCR, the TCRdb table keeps only in-frame clones and is missing some. Among fewer than 150,000 clones listed, 84% were seen once. CDR1 LNHDA and CDR2 SQIVND come from the germline V gene (reference sequence). The J segment lost 0 bases and the V segment lost 2 bases, leaving 8 bases of the junction unmatched. The CDR3 is made up of 17 amino acids. This TCR was recovered from a woman older than 75 in a cohort sampled during active or convalescent COVID-19. Sequenced sample: peripheral blood. The V and J genes are TRBV19 and TRBJ1-1; 8 nucleotides align to TRBD1. CDR3 sequence (DNA): TGTGCCAGTAGTATATGGACAGGGTATAGGGTGAACACTGAAGCTTTCTTT. Translation gives CASSIWTGYRVNTEAFF.